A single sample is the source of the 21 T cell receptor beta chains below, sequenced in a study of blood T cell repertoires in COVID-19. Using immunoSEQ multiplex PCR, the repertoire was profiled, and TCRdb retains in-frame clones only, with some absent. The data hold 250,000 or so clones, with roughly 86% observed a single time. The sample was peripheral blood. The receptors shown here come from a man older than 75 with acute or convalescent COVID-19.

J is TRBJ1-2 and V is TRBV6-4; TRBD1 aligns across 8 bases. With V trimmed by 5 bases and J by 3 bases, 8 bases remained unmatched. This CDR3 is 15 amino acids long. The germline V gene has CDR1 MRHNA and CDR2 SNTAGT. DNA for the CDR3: TGTGCCAGCAGTCGGACAGGGAGGTTTTACTATGGCTACACCTTC. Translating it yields CASSRTGRFYYGYTF.

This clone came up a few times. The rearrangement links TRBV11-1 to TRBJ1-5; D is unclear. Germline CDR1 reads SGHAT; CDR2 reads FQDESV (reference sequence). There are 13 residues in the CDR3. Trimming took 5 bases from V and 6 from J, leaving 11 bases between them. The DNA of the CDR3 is TGTGCCAGCAGCAGGAGTCACACTCAGCCCCAGCATTTT. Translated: CASSRSHTQPQHF.

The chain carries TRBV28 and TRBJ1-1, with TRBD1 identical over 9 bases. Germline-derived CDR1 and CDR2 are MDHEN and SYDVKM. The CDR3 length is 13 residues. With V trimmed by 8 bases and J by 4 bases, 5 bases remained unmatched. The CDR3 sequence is CASYGQGSTEAFF. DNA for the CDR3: TGTGCCAGCTATGGACAGGGGAGCACTGAAGCTTTCTTT.

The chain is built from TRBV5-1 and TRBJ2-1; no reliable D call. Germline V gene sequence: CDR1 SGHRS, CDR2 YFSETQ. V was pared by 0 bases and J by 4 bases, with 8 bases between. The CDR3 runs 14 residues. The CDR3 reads CASSLDSQYNEQFF. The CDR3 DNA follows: TGCGCCAGCAGCTTGGATAGCCAGTACAATGAGCAGTTCTTC.

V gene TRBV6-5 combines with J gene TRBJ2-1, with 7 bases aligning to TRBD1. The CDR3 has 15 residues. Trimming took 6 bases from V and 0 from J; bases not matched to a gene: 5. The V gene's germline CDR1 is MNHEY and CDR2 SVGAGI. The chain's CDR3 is CASRRTGDSYNEQFF. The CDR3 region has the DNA TGTGCCAGCAGACGAACAGGGGACTCCTACAATGAGCAGTTCTTC.

CDR3 nucleotides: TGTGCCAGCAGCCAAGTGAGCGGCTACACCTTC. Amino acids: CASSQVSGYTF. This chain joins TRBV3-1 (or the pseudogene TRBV3-2) and TRBJ1-2; no reliable D call. Germline V gene sequence: CDR1 LGHDT, CDR2 YNNKEL (reference sequence). CDR3 length: 11 amino acids. Trimming removed 1 base at V and 8 bases at J, with 5 bases between.

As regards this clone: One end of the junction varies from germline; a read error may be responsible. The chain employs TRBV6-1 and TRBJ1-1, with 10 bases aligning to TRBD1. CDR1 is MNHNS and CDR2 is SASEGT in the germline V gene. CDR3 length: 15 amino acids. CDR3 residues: CASSEFATGGEYLPF. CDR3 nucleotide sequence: TGTGCCAGCAGTGAATTTGCGACAGGGGGCGAGTACTTACCTTTT.

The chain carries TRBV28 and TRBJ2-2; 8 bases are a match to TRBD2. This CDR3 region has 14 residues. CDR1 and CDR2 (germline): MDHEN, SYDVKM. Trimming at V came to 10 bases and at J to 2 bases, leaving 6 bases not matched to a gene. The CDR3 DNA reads TGTGCCACCCATGCGGGAGGAAACACCGGGGAGCTGTTTTTT. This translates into CATHAGGNTGELFF. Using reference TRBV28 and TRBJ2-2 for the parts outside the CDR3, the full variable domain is DVKVTQSSRYLVKRTGEKVFLECVQDMDHENMFWYRQDPGLGLRLIYFSYDVKMKEKGDIPEGYSVSREKKERFSLILESASTNQTSMYLCATHAGGNTGELFFGEGSRLTVL.

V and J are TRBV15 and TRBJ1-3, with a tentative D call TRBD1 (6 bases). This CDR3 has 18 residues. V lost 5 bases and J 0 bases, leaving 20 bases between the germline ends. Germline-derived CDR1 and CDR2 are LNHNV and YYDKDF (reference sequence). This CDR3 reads CATSSRQASPISGNTIYF. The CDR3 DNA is TGTGCCACCAGCTCCCGACAGGCTTCACCAATCTCTGGAAACACCATATATTTT.

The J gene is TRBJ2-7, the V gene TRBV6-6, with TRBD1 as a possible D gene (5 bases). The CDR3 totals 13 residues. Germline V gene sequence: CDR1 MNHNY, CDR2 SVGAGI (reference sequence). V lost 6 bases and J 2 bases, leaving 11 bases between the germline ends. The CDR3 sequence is CASSRQQTYEQYF. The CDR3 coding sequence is TGTGCCAGCAGCAGACAGCAAACCTACGAGCAGTACTTC.

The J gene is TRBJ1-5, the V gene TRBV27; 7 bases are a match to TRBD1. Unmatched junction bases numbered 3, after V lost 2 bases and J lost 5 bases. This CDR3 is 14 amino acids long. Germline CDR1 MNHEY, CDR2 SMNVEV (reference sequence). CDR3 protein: CASSLEGADQPQHF. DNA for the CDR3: TGTGCCAGCAGTTTAGAGGGGGCGGATCAGCCCCAGCATTTT.

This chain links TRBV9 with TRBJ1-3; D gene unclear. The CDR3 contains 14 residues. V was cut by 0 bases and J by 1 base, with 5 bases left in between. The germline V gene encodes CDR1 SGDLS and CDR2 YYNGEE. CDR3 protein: CASSVDISGNTIYF. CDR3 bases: TGTGCCAGCAGCGTAGACATTTCTGGAAACACCATATATTTT.

CDR3 sequence: CASSLAQGSTYEQYF. The CDR3 DNA sequence: TGTGCCAGCAGCTTGGCCCAGGGCTCAACCTACGAGCAGTACTTC. The chain employs TRBV5-5 and TRBJ2-7; possible D gene TRBD1, 5 bases. This CDR3 comprises 15 residues. The germline V gene has CDR1 SGHKS and CDR2 YYEKEE (reference sequence). V was clipped by 0 bases and J by 2 bases, with 12 bases between them.

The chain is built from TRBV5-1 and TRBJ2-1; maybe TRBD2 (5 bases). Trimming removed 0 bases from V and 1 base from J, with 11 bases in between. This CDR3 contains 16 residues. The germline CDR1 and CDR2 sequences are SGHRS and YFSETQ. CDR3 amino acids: CASSLGGSGSYNEQFF. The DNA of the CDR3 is TGCGCCAGCAGCTTGGGCGGGTCAGGTTCCTACAATGAGCAGTTCTTC.

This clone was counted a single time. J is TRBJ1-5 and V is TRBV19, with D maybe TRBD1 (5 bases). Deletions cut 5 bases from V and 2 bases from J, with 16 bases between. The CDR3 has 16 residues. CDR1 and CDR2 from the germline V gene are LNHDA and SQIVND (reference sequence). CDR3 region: CASSGANIAGNQPQHF. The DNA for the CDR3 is TGTGCCAGTAGTGGGGCCAATATTGCGGGCAATCAGCCCCAGCATTTT.

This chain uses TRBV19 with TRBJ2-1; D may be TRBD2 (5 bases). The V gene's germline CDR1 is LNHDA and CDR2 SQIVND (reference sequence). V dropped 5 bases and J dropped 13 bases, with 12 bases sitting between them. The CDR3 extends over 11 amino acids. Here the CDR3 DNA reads TGTGCCAGTAGTGAGGGCCAGTTACAGTTCTTC. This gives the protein CASSEGQLQFF.

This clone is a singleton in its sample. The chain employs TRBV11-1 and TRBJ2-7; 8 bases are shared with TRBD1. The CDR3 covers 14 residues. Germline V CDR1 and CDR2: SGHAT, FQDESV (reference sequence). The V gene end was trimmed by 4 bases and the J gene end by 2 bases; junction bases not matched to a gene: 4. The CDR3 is CASSSTDRAYEQYF. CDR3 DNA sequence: TGTGCCAGCAGCTCTACGGACAGGGCCTACGAGCAGTACTTC. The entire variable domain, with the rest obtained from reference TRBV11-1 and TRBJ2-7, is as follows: EAEVAQSPRYKITEKSQAVAFWCDPISGHATLYWYRQILGQGPELLVQFQDESVVDDSQLPKDRFSAERLKGVDSTLKIQPAELGDSAMYLCASSSTDRAYEQYFGPGTRLTVT.

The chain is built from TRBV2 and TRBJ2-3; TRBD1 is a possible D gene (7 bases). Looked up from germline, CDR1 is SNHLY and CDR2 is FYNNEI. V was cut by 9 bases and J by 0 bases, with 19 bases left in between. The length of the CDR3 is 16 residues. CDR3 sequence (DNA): TGTGCCAGTTACAATCCCAGGGGGGCTAGCACAGATACGCAGTATTTT. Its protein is CASYNPRGASTDTQYF.

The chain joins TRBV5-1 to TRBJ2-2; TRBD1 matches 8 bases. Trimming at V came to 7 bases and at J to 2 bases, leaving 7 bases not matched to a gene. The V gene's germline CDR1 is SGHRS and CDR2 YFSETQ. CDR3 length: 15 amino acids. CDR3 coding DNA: TGCGCCAGCGGCACCGGGACAGGTAACACCGGGGAGCTGTTTTTT. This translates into CASGTGTGNTGELFF.

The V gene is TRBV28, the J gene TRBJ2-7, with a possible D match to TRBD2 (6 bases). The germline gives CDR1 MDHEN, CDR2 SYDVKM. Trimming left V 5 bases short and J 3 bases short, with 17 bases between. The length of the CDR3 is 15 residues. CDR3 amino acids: CASSQPGLGLYEQYF. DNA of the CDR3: TGTGCCAGCAGTCAACCGGGACTGGGGCTCTACGAGCAGTACTTC.

This CDR3 is CASSIRTTSRTDTQYF. DNA for the CDR3: TGTGCCAGCAGCATTCGAACGACTAGCAGGACAGATACGCAGTATTTT. The chain links TRBV11-1 to TRBJ2-3; TRBD2 aligns across 7 bases. V dropped 5 bases and J dropped 3; count of bases not matched to a gene: 11. The CDR3 sequence is 16 residues long. Per germline, CDR1 SGHAT and CDR2 FQDESV (reference sequence).